The next 25 T cell receptor beta chains were all read from a single sample in a study of cytomegalovirus exposure and HLA in healthy donors. Amplification used 60 Vbeta primers and 13 Jbeta primers. The protocol was immunoSEQ multiplex PCR, while the TCRdb copy is restricted to in-frame clones and leaves out a portion. This sample carries about 130,000 clones, approximately 82% of them seen once, and the ten largest clones take around 3%. Specimen: PBMCs. The source is a boy under 10 years old in good health and CMV-seronegative.

This clone showed up just a few times. The chain links TRBV6-1 to TRBJ2-7; 7 bases are shared with TRBD2. The germline gives CDR1 MNHNS, CDR2 SASEGT. V lost 7 bases and J lost 2; bases outside the gene matches: 5. This CDR3 spans 13 amino acids. The CDR3 coding sequence is TGTGCCAGCAATTGGGGGGGGACCTACGAGCAGTACGTC. Translation gives CASNWGGTYEQYV.

The rearrangement joins TRBV7-6 to TRBJ2-6; unclear D gene. This CDR3 is built from 18 residues. Between the trimmed V and J ends, which lost 1 base and 0 bases, there was a span of 13 bases. Germline loops: CDR1 SGHVS, CDR2 FNYEAQ. CDR3 residues: CASSLGAAAGSGANVLTF. CDR3 coding DNA: TGTGCCAGCAGCTTAGGCGCGGCAGCCGGCTCTGGGGCCAACGTCCTGACTTTC.

This chain joins TRBV9 and TRBJ2-3; D uncertain. This CDR3 contains 14 residues. The V and J ends lost 2 bases and 5 bases respectively, with 12 bases between them. From germline, CDR1 is SGDLS and CDR2 YYNGEE. CDR3 coding DNA: TGTGCCAGCAGCGTGGTCTCGGGTGGAGATACGCAGTATTTT. Its protein product is CASSVVSGGDTQYF.

The genes are TRBV7-2 and TRBJ2-2; perhaps TRBD1 as D (7 bases). Looked up from germline, CDR1 is SGHTA and CDR2 is FQGNSA. V was trimmed by 7 bases and J by 4 bases, leaving 16 bases between them. CDR3 length: 15 amino acids. Written as DNA, the CDR3 is TGTGCCAGCACCGCCAGACAGGGAGGCACCGGGGAGCTGTTTTTT. It translates to CASTARQGGTGELFF. Full variable domain (remainder filled in from reference TRBV7-2 and TRBJ2-2): GAGVSQSPSNKVTEKGKDVELRCDPISGHTALYWYRQSLGQGLEFLIYFQGNSAPDKSGLPSDRFSAERTGGSVSTLTIQRTQQEDSAVYLCASTARQGGTGELFFGEGSRLTVL.

This rearrangement joins TRBV9 to TRBJ2-7, with D possibly being TRBD2 (6 bases). V lost 4 bases and J 6 bases, leaving 20 bases between the germline ends. Germline V CDR1 and CDR2: SGDLS, YYNGEE. The CDR3 extends over 15 amino acids. The CDR3 is CASSSGGAGWSEQYF. CDR3 bases: TGTGCCAGCAGCTCCGGAGGGGCGGGTTGGAGCGAGCAGTACTTC.

Concerning this clone: Mismatch with germline at one junction end may stem from a read error. This chain connects TRBV7-7 to TRBJ2-5, with 9 bases aligning to TRBD2. The CDR3 consists of 17 residues. Germline lookup yields CDR1 SSHAT and CDR2 FNYEAQ (reference sequence). CDR3 coding DNA: TGTGCTAGCAGCTTAGTCCACAGCGGGGGGAACCAAGAGACCCAGTACTTC. This gives the protein CASSLVHSGGNQETQYF.

Points on this clone: This same CDR3 is encoded by further DNA sequences in the sample. V is TRBV5-1 and J is TRBJ1-1; D may be TRBD1 (6 bases). V was cut by 1 base and J by 4 bases, with 11 bases left in between. This CDR3 spans 14 amino acids. Germline V gives CDR1 SGHRS, CDR2 YFSETQ. CDR3 loop: CASSLRRGATEAFF. The DNA for the CDR3 is TGCGCCAGCAGCTTGCGCAGGGGAGCCACTGAAGCTTTCTTT.

V is TRBV5-1 and J is TRBJ2-7; the match to TRBD2 covers 13 bases. Germline V lookup: CDR1 SGHRS, CDR2 YFSETQ. Unmatched junction bases numbered 10, after V lost 0 bases and J lost 4 bases. This CDR3 is built from 18 residues. CDR3 sequence reads: CASSLGAGLAGETYEQYV. The CDR3 bases are TGCGCCAGCAGCTTGGGGGCAGGACTAGCGGGAGAAACGTACGAGCAGTACGTC.

Regarding this clone: A read error may produce the germline difference seen at one junction end. The chain joins TRBV15 to TRBJ2-1, with TRBD1 identical over 7 bases. CDR1 LNHNV and CDR2 YYDKDF come from the germline V gene (reference sequence). CDR3 length equals 14 residues. The CDR3 loop reads CATSHRQGKTERFF. The DNA for the CDR3 is TGTGCCACCAGCCACCGACAGGGAAAAACAGAGCGGTTCTTC.

The chain couples TRBV11-2 to TRBJ2-1, with D possibly TRBD1 on 6 matching bases. The CDR3 contains 13 residues. Trimming left V 4 bases short and J 8 bases short, with 12 bases between. Germline V gene lookup returns CDR1 SGHAT and CDR2 FQNNGV. For the CDR3, the DNA is TGTGCCAGCAGCTATGGGACAATAGATGAGCAGTTCTTC. This translates into CASSYGTIDEQFF.

The chain links TRBV6-6 to TRBJ2-1, with TRBD2 matching 10 bases. The germline V gene encodes CDR1 MNHNY and CDR2 SVGAGI (reference sequence). This CDR3 is 15 amino acids long. V gave up 8 bases and J gave up 0 bases; unmatched junction bases: 4. For the CDR3, the DNA is TGTGCCAGCTGGACTAGCGGCAGCTCCTACAATGAGCAGTTCTTC. Its translation is CASWTSGSSYNEQFF.

The chain is built from TRBV5-8 and TRBJ2-3, with D possibly being TRBD2 (6 bases). V dropped 7 bases and J dropped 3 bases, with 21 bases sitting between them. CDR1 is SGHTS and CDR2 is YDEGEE in the germline V gene. The CDR3 has 16 amino acids. The CDR3 sequence is CASGGTREETTDTQYF. Written as DNA, the CDR3 is TGTGCCAGCGGGGGAACGCGGGAAGAAACAACAGATACGCAGTATTTT.

The chain is built from TRBV28 and TRBJ1-5; D is perhaps TRBD1 (6 bases). The germline gives CDR1 MDHEN, CDR2 SYDVKM. The V gene lost 7 bases and the J gene lost 8 bases, with 18 bases spanning the gap. This CDR3 contains 14 residues. Written as DNA, the CDR3 is TGTGCCAGCAAAATCGTGGACAGCCTAAAGCCCCAGCATTTT. Translated, it gives CASKIVDSLKPQHF.

For this clone: The junction and the germline gene differ at one end; a read error may be behind it. The CDR3 DNA is TGTGCTAGCAGCCCCGGGACAGTGGCGGCAGATACGCAGTATTTT. This gives the protein CASSPGTVAADTQYF. The chain is built from TRBV7-7 and TRBJ2-3; 7 bases match TRBD1. The CDR3 sequence is 15 residues long. Germline lookup yields CDR1 SSHAT and CDR2 FNYEAQ (reference sequence).

This chain links TRBV6-1 with TRBJ2-3; tentatively, D is TRBD2 (5 bases). CDR3 length: 14 amino acids. The V gene lost 5 bases and the J gene lost 4 bases, with 13 bases spanning the gap. Germline CDR1 reads MNHNS; CDR2 reads SASEGT. This CDR3 is CASSKGWESDTQYF. In DNA, the CDR3 is TGTGCCAGCAGTAAAGGGTGGGAGTCAGATACGCAGTATTTT.

The rearrangement links TRBV5-1 to TRBJ2-7; possible D gene TRBD2, 5 bases. Trimming took 1 base from V and 4 from J, leaving 18 bases between them. The CDR3 spans 16 residues. Germline-derived CDR1 and CDR2 are SGHRS and YFSETQ. The CDR3 DNA reads TGCGCCAGCAGCTTGTCTGGGTCCTCATCGGGATACGAGCAGTACTTC. Encoded protein: CASSLSGSSSGYEQYF.

This rearrangement joins TRBV10-2 to TRBJ1-5; D remains ambiguous. The CDR3 contains 12 residues. Germline V gene lookup returns CDR1 WSHSY and CDR2 SAAADI. V was pared by 2 bases and J by 7 bases, with 6 bases between. As DNA, the CDR3 is TGCGCCAGCAGTGAGACGGGGCAGCCCCAGCATTTT. This sequence encodes CASSETGQPQHF.

The rearrangement links TRBV13 to TRBJ1-3; D gene uncertain. The CDR3 consists of 14 residues. The V end lost 3 bases, the J end lost 2 bases, and 8 bases lay between the germline ends. Germline CDR1 and CDR2: PRHDT and FYEKMQ (reference sequence). CDR3 nucleotides: TGTGCCAGCAGCTTTGCAGGAACTGGAAACACCATATATTTT. Protein product: CASSFAGTGNTIYF. The whole variable domain, remainder taken from reference TRBV13 and TRBJ1-3, is AAGVIQSPRHLIKEKRETATLKCYPIPRHDTVYWYQQGPGQDPQFLISFYEKMQSDKGSIPDRFSAQQFSDYHSELNMSSLELGDSALYFCASSFAGTGNTIYFGEGSWLTVV.

The rearrangement uses TRBV4-3 and TRBJ1-1; 7 positions match TRBD1. V trimming: 4 bases; J trimming: 0 bases; junction bases outside the gene matches: 5. This CDR3 is 15 amino acids long. Germline CDR1 is LGHNA and CDR2 is YSLEER. The CDR3 DNA sequence: TGCGCCAGCAGCCTCGGACAGGCTTTGAACACTGAAGCTTTCTTT. This translates into CASSLGQALNTEAFF.

The chain uses TRBV10-2 and TRBJ1-5; 11 bases match TRBD1. Germline V gene data show CDR1 as WSHSY and CDR2 as SAAADI. The CDR3 spans 17 residues. Trimming at V came to 2 bases and at J to 7 bases, leaving 10 bases not matched to a gene. The chain's CDR3 is CASSEGWLGQGDQPQHF. The CDR3 DNA reads as TGCGCCAGCAGTGAGGGTTGGTTGGGACAGGGGGACCAGCCCCAGCATTTT.

The chain carries TRBV10-3 and TRBJ2-2; D is possibly TRBD2 (6 bases). The ends were cut back, 8 bases at V and 4 bases at J, with 17 bases in the middle. Germline V CDR1 and CDR2: ENHRY, SYGVKD. There are 15 residues in the CDR3. Written as DNA, the CDR3 is TGTGCCATCCAGACCGGGGGTACGGGCACCGGGGAGCTGTTTTTT. It encodes CAIQTGGTGTGELFF.

J is TRBJ2-5 and V is TRBV4-1; D might be TRBD1 (5 bases). Between the trimmed V and J ends, which lost 4 bases and 0 bases, there was a span of 15 bases. The CDR3 contains 16 residues. From germline, CDR1 is MGHRA and CDR2 YSYEKL. The CDR3 protein is CASSPILLGHQETQYF. In DNA, the CDR3 is TGCGCCAGCAGCCCAATTTTATTGGGGCACCAAGAGACCCAGTACTTC.

The genes are TRBV29-1 and TRBJ2-3; D perhaps matches TRBD2 (6 bases). Germline CDR1 and CDR2: SQVTM and ANQGSEA. The CDR3 loop spans 12 amino acids. V was cut by 7 bases and J by 8 bases, with 16 bases left in between. This CDR3 reads CSALPPEGTQYF. CDR3 coding DNA: TGCAGCGCCCTACCCCCGGAGGGTACGCAGTATTTT.

The chain couples TRBV5-1 to TRBJ2-2; the D is unclear. Germline V CDR1 and CDR2: SGHRS, YFSETQ. The CDR3 contains 12 residues. The V end lost 2 bases, the J end lost 5 bases, and 4 bases lay between the germline ends. The CDR3 DNA follows: TGCGCCAGCAGCTTCAGTACCGGGGAGCTGTTTTTT. Its translation: CASSFSTGELFF.

The genes are TRBV30 and TRBJ1-2, with 7 bases identical to TRBD1. The CDR3 covers 13 residues. Trimming removed 0 bases from V and 9 bases from J; junction bases left unmatched: 7. Per the germline V gene, CDR1 is GTSNPN and CDR2 is SVGIG (reference sequence). The CDR3 loop is CAWSVRGTARYTF. CDR3 coding DNA: TGTGCCTGGAGTGTTAGGGGGACAGCTCGCTACACCTTC. The full variable domain, completed using reference TRBV30 and TRBJ1-2, is SQTIHQWPATLVQPVGSPLSLECTVEGTSNPNLYWYRQAAGRGLQLLFYSVGIGQISSEVPQNLSASRPQDRQFILSSKKLLLSDSGFYLCAWSVRGTARYTFGSGTRLTVV.